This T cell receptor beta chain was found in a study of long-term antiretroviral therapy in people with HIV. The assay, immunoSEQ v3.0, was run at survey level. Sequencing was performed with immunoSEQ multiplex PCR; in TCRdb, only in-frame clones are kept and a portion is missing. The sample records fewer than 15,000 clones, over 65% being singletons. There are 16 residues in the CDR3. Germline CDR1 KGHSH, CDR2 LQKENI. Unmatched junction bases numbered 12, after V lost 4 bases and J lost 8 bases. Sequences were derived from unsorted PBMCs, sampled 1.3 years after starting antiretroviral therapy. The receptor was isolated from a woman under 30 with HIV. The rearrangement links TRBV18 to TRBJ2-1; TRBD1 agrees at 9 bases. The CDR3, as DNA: TGTGCCAGCTCACGTAGACAGGGGGGTCTTGGTGATGAGCAGTTCTTC. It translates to CASSRRQGGLGDEQFF.